These T cell receptor beta chains were read from a single sample in a study of regulatory T cells in long-lasting Graves disease. TCRdb re-called the multiplex PCR reads with MiXCR, one entry per CDR3 protein. Of roughly 360,000 distinct CDR3 sequences detected, roughly 12% appear once; the ten largest clones hold over 15%. This sample also appeared in a second study, on T cells in Graves' hyperthyroidism and ophthalmopathy.

The specimen was peripheral blood mononuclear cells (PBMCs), collected at new diagnosis, from a patient treated with antithyroid drugs. These receptors all stem from a woman between 18 and 30 years old with Graves disease. The CDR3 runs from the conserved cysteine through the conserved F or W. A D gene is named only where the DNA matches it firmly. Clone size, where shown, is once, few, many, or a class for clones that have expanded.

abundance,d_gene,v_gene,j_gene,CDR3aa,CDR3nt
many,NA,TRBV20-1,TRBJ2-1,CSAPAGRNEQFF,TGCAGTGCTCCCGCGGGGCGGAATGAGCAGTTCTTC
few,NA,TRBV5-1,TRBJ1-2,CASSLAESGGYTF,TGCGCCAGCAGCTTGGCCGAGTCCGGTGGCTACACCTTC
many,TRBD1,TRBV7-8,TRBJ1-1,CASRVGTGVKGTEAFF,TGTGCCAGCAGAGTCGGGACAGGGGTAAAGGGCACTGAAGCTTTCTTT
many,TRBD1,TRBV15,TRBJ1-3,CATSSYRGPGNTIYF,TGTGCCACCAGCAGTTACAGGGGGCCTGGAAACACCATATATTTT
few,TRBD1,TRBV20-1,TRBJ1-3,CSARDALQGSSGNTIYF,TGCAGTGCTAGAGATGCCTTACAGGGGTCCTCTGGAAACACCATATATTTT
few,TRBD2,TRBV4-3,TRBJ2-1,CASSQDYLIGLAGGNEQFF,TGCGCCAGCAGCCAAGATTATTTAATAGGGCTAGCGGGAGGCAATGAGCAGTTCTTC
few,NA,TRBV10-3,TRBJ1-6,CAISDPGGHGPNSPLHF,TGTGCCATCAGTGATCCCGGGGGACATGGTCCAAATTCACCCCTCCACTTT
NA,NA,TRBV2,TRBJ1-3,CASSEGTVSGNTIYF,TGTGCCAGCAGTGAAGGGACAGTCTCTGGAAACACCATATATTTT
few,NA,TRBV4-2,TRBJ1-1,CASTSRAGERAEAFF,TGTGCCAGCACCTCAAGGGCAGGTGAGAGAGCTGAAGCTTTCTTT
NA,NA,TRBV4-2,TRBJ2-2,CASSPAGKDSGELFF,TGTGCCAGCAGCCCGGCGGGCAAGGACAGCGGGGAGCTGTTTTTT
many,NA,TRBV19,TRBJ1-2,CASSIGVAAGDGYTF,TGTGCCAGTAGTATAGGTGTGGCTGCAGGAGATGGCTACACCTTC
few,NA,TRBV7-6,TRBJ1-4,CASSLASPNINEKLFF,TGTGCCAGCAGCTTAGCTTCCCCAAACATAAATGAAAAACTGTTTTTT
many,NA,TRBV29-1,TRBJ1-5,CSVEFQPNQPQHF,TGCAGCGTTGAGTTTCAGCCCAATCAGCCCCAGCATTTT
NA,NA,TRBV6-1,TRBJ1-2,CASSTGSLGYTF,TGTGCCAGCAGCACAGGAAGTCTTGGCTACACCTTC
many,NA,TRBV20-1,TRBJ2-7,CSARDHGYGSYEQYF,TGCAGTGCTAGAGATCACGGATACGGCTCCTACGAGCAGTACTTC
few,NA,TRBV20-1,TRBJ2-4,CSVGRKNIQYF,TGCAGTGTGGGCCGTAAAAACATTCAGTACTTC
many,NA,TRBV30,TRBJ1-3,CAWDSLSGNTIYF,TGTGCCTGGGACAGTCTCTCTGGAAACACCATATATTTT
many,TRBD1,TRBV9,TRBJ2-1,CASSPRTGLDNEQFF,TGTGCCAGCAGCCCCCGGACAGGTCTTGACAATGAGCAGTTCTTC
NA,NA,TRBV5-1,TRBJ1-1,CASSLAGNGNTEAFF,TGCGCCAGCAGCTTAGCAGGGAACGGGAACACTGAAGCTTTCTTT
few,NA,TRBV19,TRBJ2-2,CASRAGTTNTGELFF,TGTGCCAGTAGGGCAGGGACGACGAACACCGGGGAGCTGTTTTTT
once,NA,TRBV20-1,TRBJ1-1,CSANRDNTEAFF,TGCAGTGCTAACAGGGATAACACTGAAGCTTTCTTT
NA,TRBD1,TRBV13,TRBJ2-7,CASSRSGTGNHEQYF,TGTGCCAGCAGCAGATCCGGGACAGGGAACCACGAGCAGTACTTC
many,NA,TRBV3-1,TRBJ2-2,CASSQADGGELFF,TGTGCCAGCAGTCAGGCGGATGGCGGGGAGCTGTTTTTT
many,NA,TRBV12-3/TRBV12-4,TRBJ2-1,CASSLEAEDEQFF,TGTGCCAGCAGTTTAGAGGCAGAGGATGAGCAGTTCTTC